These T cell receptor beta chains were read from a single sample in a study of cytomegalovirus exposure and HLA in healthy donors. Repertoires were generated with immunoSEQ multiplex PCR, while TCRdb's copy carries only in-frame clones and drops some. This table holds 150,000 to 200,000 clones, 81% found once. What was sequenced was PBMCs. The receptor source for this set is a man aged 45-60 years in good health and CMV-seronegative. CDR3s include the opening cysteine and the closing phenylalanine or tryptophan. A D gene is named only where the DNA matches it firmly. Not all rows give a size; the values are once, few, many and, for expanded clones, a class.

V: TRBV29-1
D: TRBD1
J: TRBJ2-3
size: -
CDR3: CSARQGAVRDTQYF
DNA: TGCAGCGCAAGACAGGGGGCGGTGAGAGATACGCAGTATTTT

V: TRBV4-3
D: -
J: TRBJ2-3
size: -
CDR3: CASSQGQSSTDTQYF
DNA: TGCGCCAGCAGCCAAGGACAGAGTAGCACAGATACGCAGTATTTT

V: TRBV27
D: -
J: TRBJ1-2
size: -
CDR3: CASSLSRDTNYGYTF
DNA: TGTGCCAGCAGTTTATCCCGGGACACTAACTATGGCTACACCTTC

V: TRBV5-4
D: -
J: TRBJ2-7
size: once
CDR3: CASAGGPTYEQYF
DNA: TGTGCCTCGGCAGGCGGGCCCACCTACGAGCAGTACTTC

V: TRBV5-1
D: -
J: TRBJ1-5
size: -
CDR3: CASSLRGWQPQHF
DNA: TGCGCCAGCAGCTTGAGAGGGTGGCAGCCCCAGCATTTT

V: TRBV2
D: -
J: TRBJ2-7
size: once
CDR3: CASRETAYEQYF
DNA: TGTGCCAGCAGAGAAACAGCCTACGAGCAGTACTTC

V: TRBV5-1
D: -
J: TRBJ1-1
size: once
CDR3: CASSLGQVPNTEAFF
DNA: TGCGCCAGCAGCTTGGGACAGGTCCCGAACACTGAAGCTTTCTTT

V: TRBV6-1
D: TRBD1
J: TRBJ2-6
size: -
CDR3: CASSEDRVLMAGANVLTF
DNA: TGTGCCAGCAGCGAAGACAGGGTTTTAATGGCTGGGGCCAACGTCCTGACTTTC

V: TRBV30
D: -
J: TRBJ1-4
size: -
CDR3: CAWTPGGVREKLFF
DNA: TGTGCCTGGACCCCGGGGGGGGTCCGCGAAAAACTGTTTTTT

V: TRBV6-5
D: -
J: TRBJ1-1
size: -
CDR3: CASFDREAFF
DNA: TGTGCCAGCTTTGACAGGGAAGCTTTCTTT

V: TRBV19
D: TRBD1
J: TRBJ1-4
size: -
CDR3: CASSQAGGSEKLFF
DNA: TGTGCCAGTAGTCAGGCAGGGGGCTCTGAAAAACTGTTTTTT

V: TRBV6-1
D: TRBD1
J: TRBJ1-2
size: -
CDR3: CAIPTGEYYGYTF
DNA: TGTGCCATTCCTACAGGGGAGTACTATGGCTACACCTTC

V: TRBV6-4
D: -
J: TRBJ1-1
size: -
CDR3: CASAKGVNTEAFF
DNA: TGTGCCAGCGCGAAAGGGGTGAACACTGAAGCTTTCTTT

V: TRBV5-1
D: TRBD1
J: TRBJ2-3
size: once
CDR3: CASSFYRGQSTDTQYF
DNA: TGCGCCAGCAGCTTTTACCGGGGACAGTCCACAGATACGCAGTATTTT

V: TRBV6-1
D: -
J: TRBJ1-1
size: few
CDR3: CASSLRGNTEAFF
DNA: TGTGCCAGCAGTCTCAGGGGAAACACTGAAGCTTTCTTT

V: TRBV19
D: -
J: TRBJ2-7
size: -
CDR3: CASRGAQAGPLEQYF
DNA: TGTGCCAGTAGGGGGGCTCAAGCGGGGCCCTTGGAGCAGTACTTC

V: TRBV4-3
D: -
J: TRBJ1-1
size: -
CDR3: CASSLGLENTEAFF
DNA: TGCGCCAGCAGCCTTGGACTAGAGAACACTGAAGCTTTCTTT

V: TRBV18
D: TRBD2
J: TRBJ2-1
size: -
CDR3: CASSTKTSQSVNEQFF
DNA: TGTGCCAGCTCAACCAAGACTAGCCAATCTGTCAATGAGCAGTTCTTC

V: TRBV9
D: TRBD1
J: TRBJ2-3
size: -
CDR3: CASSVDPGQVKGYF
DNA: TGTGCCAGCAGCGTAGACCCAGGACAGGTGAAGGGTTATTTT

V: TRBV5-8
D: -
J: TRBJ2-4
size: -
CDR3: CASSLGATAKNIQYF
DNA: TGTGCCAGCAGCTTGGGCGCTACTGCCAAAAACATTCAGTACTTC

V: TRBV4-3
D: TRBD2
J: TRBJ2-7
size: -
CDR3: CASSQDRRGGYEQYF
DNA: TGCGCCAGCAGCCAAGACCGGCGGGGGGGCTACGAGCAGTACTTC

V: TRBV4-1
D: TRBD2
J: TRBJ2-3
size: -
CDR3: CASSQYGLAGDTDTQYF
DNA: TGCGCCAGCAGCCAATACGGACTAGCGGGGGACACAGATACGCAGTATTTT

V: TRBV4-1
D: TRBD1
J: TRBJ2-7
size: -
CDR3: CASSQGPGQGVCEQYF
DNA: TGCGCCAGCAGCCAAGGGCCGGGACAGGGGGTGTGCGAGCAGTACTTC

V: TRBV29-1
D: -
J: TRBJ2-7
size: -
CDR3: CSADSQAAYEQYF
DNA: TGCAGCGCCGACAGCCAGGCCGCCTACGAGCAGTACTTC

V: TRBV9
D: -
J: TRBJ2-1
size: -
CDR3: CASSRDTYNEQFF
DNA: TGTGCCAGCAGCCGGGACACCTACAATGAGCAGTTCTTC

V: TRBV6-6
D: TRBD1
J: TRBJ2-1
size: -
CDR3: CASSRDRGNEQFF
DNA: TGTGCCAGCAGCCGGGACAGGGGGAATGAGCAGTTCTTC

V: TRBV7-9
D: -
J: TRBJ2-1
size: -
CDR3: CASSLESGVSNEQFF
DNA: TGTGCCAGCAGCTTAGAGTCAGGGGTTAGCAATGAGCAGTTCTTC

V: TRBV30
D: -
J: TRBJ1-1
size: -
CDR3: CAWARGDTEAFF
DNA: TGTGCCTGGGCGCGGGGGGACACTGAAGCTTTCTTT

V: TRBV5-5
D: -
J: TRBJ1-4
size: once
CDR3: CASSLGAATNEKLFF
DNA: TGTGCCAGCAGCTTGGGAGCTGCAACTAATGAAAAACTGTTTTTT

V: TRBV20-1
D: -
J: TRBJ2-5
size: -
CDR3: CSGGRQETQYF
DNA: TGCAGTGGAGGGAGACAAGAGACCCAGTACTTC

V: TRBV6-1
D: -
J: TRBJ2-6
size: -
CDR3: CASRVLGVRANVLTF
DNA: TGTGCCAGCAGAGTTCTAGGTGTACGGGCCAACGTCCTGACTTTC

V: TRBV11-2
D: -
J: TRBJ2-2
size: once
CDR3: CASSLPRAGPGTGELFF
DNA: TGTGCCAGCAGCTTACCCCGGGCGGGGCCGGGCACCGGGGAGCTGTTTTTT

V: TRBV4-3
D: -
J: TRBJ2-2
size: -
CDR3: CASSQDIARELFF
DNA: TGCGCCAGCAGCCAAGATATAGCGAGGGAGCTGTTTTTT

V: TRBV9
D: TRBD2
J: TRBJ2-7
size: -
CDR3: CASSGRTSGVYEQYF
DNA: TGTGCCAGCAGCGGACGGACTAGCGGGGTCTACGAGCAGTACTTC

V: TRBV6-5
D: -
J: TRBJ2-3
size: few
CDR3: CASTEWGGMNTQYF
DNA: TGTGCCAGCACCGAGTGGGGGGGCATGAATACGCAGTATTTT

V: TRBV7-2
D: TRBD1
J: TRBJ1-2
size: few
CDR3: CASSLTGGYGYTF
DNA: TGTGCCAGCAGCTTGACAGGGGGCTATGGCTACACCTTC

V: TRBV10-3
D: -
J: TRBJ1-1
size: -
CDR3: CAITPGNTEAFF
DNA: TGTGCCATCACACCGGGGAACACTGAAGCTTTCTTT

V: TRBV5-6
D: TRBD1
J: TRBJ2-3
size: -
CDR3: CASSLYNRGTDTQYF
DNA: TGTGCCAGCAGCTTGTATAACAGGGGTACAGATACGCAGTATTTT

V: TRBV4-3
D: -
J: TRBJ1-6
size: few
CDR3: CASSRVNSPLHF
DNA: TGCGCCAGCAGCCGCGTTAATTCACCCCTCCACTTT

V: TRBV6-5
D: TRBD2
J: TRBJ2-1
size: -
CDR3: CASSYGGGPNEQFF
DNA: TGTGCCAGCAGTTACGGGGGGGGTCCTAATGAGCAGTTCTTC

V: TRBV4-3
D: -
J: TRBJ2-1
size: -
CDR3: CASSQSRAGGPYNEQFF
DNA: TGCGCCAGCAGCCAATCTCGGGCAGGGGGGCCCTACAATGAGCAGTTCTTC

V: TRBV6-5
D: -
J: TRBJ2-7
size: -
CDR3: CASSYSGSEREYF
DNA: TGTGCCAGCAGTTACTCTGGGAGCGAGCGTGAGTACTTC

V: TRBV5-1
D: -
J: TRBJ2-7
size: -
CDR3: CASSFSGRASSYEQYF
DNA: TGCGCCAGCAGCTTTTCGGGCAGGGCGAGCTCCTACGAGCAGTACTTC

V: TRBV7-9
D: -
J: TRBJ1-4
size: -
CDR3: CASSRDTRREKLFF
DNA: TGTGCCAGCAGCCGGGACACCCGACGGGAAAAACTGTTTTTT

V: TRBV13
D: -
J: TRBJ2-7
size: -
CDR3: CASSYSAFRDEQYF
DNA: TGTGCCAGCAGCTATTCGGCTTTCAGGGACGAGCAGTACTTC

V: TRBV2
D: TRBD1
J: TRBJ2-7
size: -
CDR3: CASRGQLTSAYF
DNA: TGTGCCAGCAGGGGACAGCTTACCTCTGCGTACTTC